This TCR beta chain was found in a study of identical twins. Ten or more counts support this clonotype. Its antigen remains unknown. Study-wide results and caveats: Sequences that were beta out-of-frame showed weaker excess twin sharing. Cord blood beta clonotypes present at high abundance carried fewer insertions; no such pattern appeared in memory repertoires.

One entry per CDR3 protein results from TCRdb running MiXCR on the 5' RACE reads. Of some 320,000 distinct CDR3 sequences in the sample, roughly an eighth were seen once. The CDR3 totals 14 residues. The ends were cut back, 3 bases at V and 1 base at J, with 9 bases in the middle. Germline CDR1 reads SEHNR; CDR2 reads FQNEAQ (reference sequence). The sample was also linked to a second study, of yellow fever vaccine responses in identical twins.

The sample was CD8+ T cells sorted from blood. This TCR was sampled from a woman aged 18-30 years in good health. The chain links TRBV7-9 to TRBJ1-1; D not resolved. CDR3 bases: TGTGCCAGCAGCTTTGCAGATTCGAACACTGAAGCTTTCTTT. As protein: CASSFADSNTEAFF.